This TCR beta chain was documented in a study of PD-1 blockade in classical Hodgkin lymphoma. Broader study findings: The repertoire differences lack a defined cause, possibly disease activity or prior therapy. Complete responders matched newly diagnosed patients in baseline diversity. Patients with an early start, nivolumab under 1 year after ASCT, were excluded.

The repertoire was sequenced with immunoSEQ multiplex PCR; TCRdb's copy has only in-frame clones and lacks some. The data contain almost 100,000 clones, roughly 92% of them singletons. Worth noting for this clone: Antigen unknown.

All patients experienced relapse after autologous stem cell transplantation, and brentuximab vedotin exposure was variable. The CDR3 extends over 16 amino acids. Trimming at V came to 1 base and at J to 8 bases, leaving 13 bases not matched to a gene. Germline CDR1 SGHDN, CDR2 FVKESK. The chain is built from TRBV14 and TRBJ1-2; 7 bases align to TRBD1. The sequencing here drew on peripheral blood mononuclear cells (PBMCs), taken at baseline. The receptor was derived from a human donor with classical Hodgkin lymphoma. The CDR3 reads CASSQVIGQGGGGYTF. The CDR3 DNA is TGTGCCAGCAGCCAAGTAATTGGGCAAGGGGGCGGAGGCTACACCTTC.